Presented here are 27 T cell receptor beta chains from one specimen sequenced in a study of cytomegalovirus exposure and HLA in healthy donors. PCR was performed using 60 Vbeta and 13 Jbeta primers. TCRdb keeps only in-frame clones here, not all; method: immunoSEQ multiplex PCR. The sample has around 200,000 clones, 70% to 90% seen once. The material sequenced was PBMCs. The receptors shown here come from a woman between 45 and 65 years old in good health and CMV-seronegative.

This clone was observed a few times. The chain is built from TRBV5-4 and TRBJ2-5; 7 nucleotides line up with TRBD2. The J call is doubtful: the DNA matches TRBJ2-7 better. The CDR3 is made up of 16 amino acids. Germline V CDR1 and CDR2: SGHNT, YYREEE (reference sequence). The CDR3 region is CASSLGGGHGSYEQYF. The CDR3, as DNA: TGTGCCAGCAGCTTGGGCGGGGGTCACGGCTCCTACGAGCAGTACTTC.

The V and J genes are TRBV5-1 and TRBJ2-7; 8 positions match TRBD1. Germline V lookup: CDR1 SGHRS, CDR2 YFSETQ. The CDR3 is 13 amino acids. V lost 2 bases to trimming and J lost 4 bases; unmatched junction nucleotides: 2. DNA of the CDR3: TGCGCCAGCAGCTTACAGGGGGTTTACGAGCAGTACTTC. Its translation: CASSLQGVYEQYF.

The chain carries TRBV28 and TRBJ2-1; TRBD1 is a possible D gene (5 bases). Germline assignment: CDR1 MDHEN and CDR2 SYDVKM. Deletions cut 3 bases from V and 12 bases from J, with 15 bases between. This CDR3 region has 13 residues. The CDR3 nucleotides read TGTGCCAGCAGTTTCCTCCAGGGTTTGGTGCAGTTCTTC. As protein: CASSFLQGLVQFF.

The gene calls are TRBV30 and TRBJ2-1, with D perhaps TRBD2 (5 bases). CDR1 is GTSNPN, CDR2 SVGIG, per germline (reference sequence). The CDR3 length is 15 residues. Trimming left V 1 base short and J 6 bases short, with 16 bases between. The CDR3 DNA sequence: TGTGCCTGGAGTGAGGCGGGCCGACATCCCAATGAGCAGTTCTTC. Its protein is CAWSEAGRHPNEQFF.

The chain employs TRBV7-3 and TRBJ2-2; 10 bases align to TRBD2. V gave up 5 bases and J gave up 1 base; unmatched junction bases: 4. In germline, CDR1 is SGHTA, CDR2 FQGTGA. This CDR3 is built from 16 residues. The CDR3 is CASSPTSGMNTGELFF. The DNA of the CDR3 is TGTGCCAGCAGCCCCACTAGCGGGATGAACACCGGGGAGCTGTTTTTT.

The chain combines TRBV7-9 with TRBJ2-7; perhaps TRBD1 as D (5 bases). CDR1 and CDR2 from the germline V gene are SEHNR and FQNEAQ (reference sequence). This CDR3 is 15 amino acids long. Trimming removed 4 bases from V and 1 base from J, with 14 bases in between. DNA for the CDR3: TGTGCCAGCAGCTCGACCACAGGAACTTCCTACGAGCAGTACTTC. Residues: CASSSTTGTSYEQYF.

V and J are TRBV7-8 and TRBJ2-7, with 10 bases that match TRBD1. Germline loops: CDR1 SGHVS, CDR2 FQNEAQ. The ends lost 5 bases at V and 5 bases at J; junction bases unmatched: 9. This CDR3 comprises 15 residues. The CDR3 region has the DNA TGTGCCAGCAGCGTTCCCGGGACAGGGGTAAACGAGCAGTACTTC. It codes for CASSVPGTGVNEQYF.

This clone appeared a few times. The V call is TRBV9, the J call TRBJ2-3; D possibly corresponds to TRBD1 (6 bases). Germline CDR1 reads SGDLS; CDR2 reads YYNGEE. Deletions cut 3 bases from V and 2 bases from J, with 13 bases between. There are 15 residues in the CDR3. CDR3 sequence reads: CASSALQGTTDTQYF. Here the CDR3 DNA reads TGTGCCAGCAGCGCCCTACAGGGTACCACAGATACGCAGTATTTT.

This clone was seen only a few times. V gene TRBV27 combines with J gene TRBJ1-2; TRBD1 agrees at 9 bases. The CDR3 runs to 15 residues. V dropped 1 base and J dropped 7; count of bases not matched to a gene: 7. Germline lookup yields CDR1 MNHEY and CDR2 SMNVEV (reference sequence). CDR3 sequence reads: CASSLYGQGTLGYTF. The CDR3 DNA follows: TGTGCCAGCAGTTTATACGGACAGGGGACTCTTGGCTACACCTTC.

The chain employs TRBV4-1 and TRBJ2-4; TRBD2 agrees at 7 bases. CDR3 length equals 17 residues. V was clipped by 0 bases and J by 6 bases; unmatched bases: 11. In germline, CDR1 is MGHRA, CDR2 YSYEKL. DNA of the CDR3: TGCGCCAGCAGCCAAGATTTTCTAGCTGGGGGGGGAAACATTCAGTACTTC. Its protein is CASSQDFLAGGGNIQYF.

The genes are TRBV19 and TRBJ1-5, with 8 bases aligning to TRBD1. Germline-derived CDR1 and CDR2 are LNHDA and SQIVND (reference sequence). The V and J ends lost 4 bases and 12 bases, in that order; junction bases with no gene match: 11. The CDR3 is 14 amino acids. Here the CDR3 reads CASSTGQGPYFQHF. For the CDR3, the DNA is TGTGCCAGTAGTACTGGACAGGGTCCCTACTTCCAGCATTTT.

CDR3 protein: CASSPLGSNQPQHF. DNA for the CDR3: TGTGCCAGCAGCCCCCTCGGGAGCAATCAGCCCCAGCATTTT. V gene TRBV9 combines with J gene TRBJ1-5, with D unresolved. CDR3 length: 14 amino acids. The germline V and J ends were trimmed by 4 bases and 1 base, with 9 bases remaining between them. Germline assignment: CDR1 SGDLS and CDR2 YYNGEE.

This chain links TRBV9 with TRBJ1-3, with a possible D match to TRBD1 (5 bases). The CDR3 totals 17 residues. The V end lost 4 bases, the J end lost 0 bases, and 17 bases lay between the germline ends. Germline CDR1 and CDR2: SGDLS and YYNGEE. CDR3 DNA sequence: TGTGCCAGCAGCAAACTCCCGGGACTGACCTCTGGAAACACCATATATTTT. This sequence encodes CASSKLPGLTSGNTIYF.

This chain connects TRBV18 to TRBJ2-7; 11 bases are shared with TRBD1. The length of the CDR3 is 13 residues. Germline loops: CDR1 KGHSH, CDR2 LQKENI. J lost 5 bases, V lost 6 bases, and 3 bases had no gene match. This CDR3 is CASSPGQGDEQYF. DNA for the CDR3: TGTGCCAGCTCGCCGGGACAGGGGGACGAGCAGTACTTC.

The V call is TRBV2, the J call TRBJ2-2, with TRBD2 matching over 12 bases. The ends lost 5 bases at V and 4 bases at J; junction bases unmatched: 5. This CDR3 comprises 16 residues. CDR1 and CDR2 from the germline V gene are SNHLY and FYNNEI. In nucleotides, the CDR3 is TGTGCCAGCAGTTTTACTAGCGGGAGGCCCACCGGGGAGCTGTTTTTT. The encoded protein is CASSFTSGRPTGELFF.

This clone was detected a few times. This chain connects TRBV5-8 to TRBJ2-1; possible D gene TRBD2, 6 bases. In germline, CDR1 is SGHTS, CDR2 YDEGEE. The CDR3 extends over 17 amino acids. The V end lost 4 bases, the J end lost 2 bases, and 19 bases lay between the germline ends. The CDR3 coding sequence is TGTGCCAGCAGCACCGCGAGGATAGCGGACGCCTACAATGAGCAGTTCTTC. Translating gives CASSTARIADAYNEQFF.

This rearrangement joins TRBV5-1 to TRBJ2-3; D may be TRBD1 (6 bases). This CDR3 spans 14 amino acids. V lost 1 base and J lost 0, with 6 bases in between. From germline, CDR1 is SGHRS and CDR2 YFSETQ. CDR3 protein: CASSLTGSTDTQYF. The CDR3 nucleotides are TGCGCCAGCAGCTTGACAGGGAGCACAGATACGCAGTATTTT.

V is TRBV18 and J is TRBJ2-5; 10 bases map to TRBD1. This CDR3 is built from 16 residues. The germline CDR1 and CDR2 sequences are KGHSH and LQKENI. V lost 3 bases, J lost 4 bases, and 8 bases stayed unmatched. The CDR3 loop is CASSPRTGGNRETQYF. The CDR3 nucleotides are TGTGCCAGCTCACCCCGGACAGGGGGAAATCGAGAGACCCAGTACTTC.

The table lists this clone with a count of one. The chain recombines TRBV9 with TRBJ2-1; TRBD2 agrees at 7 bases. The CDR3 totals 15 residues. Looked up from germline, CDR1 is SGDLS and CDR2 is YYNGEE. The ends lost 1 base at V and 1 base at J; junction bases unmatched: 2. CDR3 residues: CASSVTSASYNEQFF. In nucleotides, the CDR3 is TGTGCCAGCAGCGTAACTAGCGCGTCCTACAATGAGCAGTTCTTC.

The gene calls are TRBV27 and TRBJ1-4, with 9 bases aligning to TRBD1. Unmatched junction bases numbered 10, after V lost 5 bases and J lost 12 bases. The CDR3 is 14 residues long. Germline V gene lookup returns CDR1 MNHEY and CDR2 SMNVEV (reference sequence). In DNA form, the CDR3 reads TGTGCCAGCAGTACTGGGACAGGGTTTGACGAACTGTTTTTT. Encoded protein: CASSTGTGFDELFF.

This clone occurred once. The chain joins TRBV7-2 to TRBJ2-1; possible D gene TRBD2, 5 bases. The CDR3 sequence is 12 residues long. The germline CDR1 and CDR2 sequences are SGHTA and FQGNSA. V was cut by 4 bases and J by 10 bases, with 11 bases left in between. The CDR3 DNA is TGTGCCAGCAGCTCTTCGGGGTACGAGCAGTTCTTC. Translating it yields CASSSSGYEQFF.

This chain joins TRBV28 and TRBJ1-5, with D hard to call. CDR1 and CDR2 (germline): MDHEN, SYDVKM. CDR3 length equals 14 residues. V lost 3 bases and J 10 bases, leaving 16 bases between the germline ends. CDR3 nucleotides: TGTGCCAGCAGTTTGCAACAGAGTAGTCGACCCCAGCATTTT. The encoded protein is CASSLQQSSRPQHF.

The chain carries TRBV9 and TRBJ2-3; TRBD2 matches 9 bases. This CDR3 is 17 amino acids long. Germline trimming cut 4 bases from V and 4 bases from J; bases unmatched to any gene: 13. Germline values: CDR1 SGDLS, CDR2 YYNGEE. CDR3 DNA: TGTGCCAGCAGCCTTGTTGGGCTAGCGGGAATCCCAGATACGCAGTATTTT. Translating it yields CASSLVGLAGIPDTQYF.

The chain uses TRBV11-2 and TRBJ1-1, with 9 positions matching TRBD1. The J segment lost 7 bases and the V segment lost 4 bases, leaving 4 bases of the junction unmatched. CDR1 and CDR2 (germline): SGHAT, FQNNGV. The CDR3 has 13 residues. DNA of the CDR3: TGTGCCAGCAGCTCTCCGGGACAGGGTGAAGCTTTCTTT. Translation gives CASSSPGQGEAFF.

The chain links TRBV13 to TRBJ2-2; 9 bases are shared with TRBD1. This CDR3 comprises 16 residues. Germline CDR1 reads PRHDT; CDR2 reads FYEKMQ (reference sequence). Germline trimming cut 0 bases from V and 2 bases from J; bases unmatched to any gene: 1. CDR3 protein: CASSLGDRGNTGELFF. Here the CDR3 DNA reads TGTGCCAGCAGCTTAGGGGACAGGGGAAACACCGGGGAGCTGTTTTTT.

This chain uses TRBV29-1 with TRBJ2-4; D not certain. The CDR3 consists of 12 residues. V lost 7 bases and J lost 0, with 7 bases in between. Looked up from germline, CDR1 is SQVTM and CDR2 is ANQGSEA. DNA of the CDR3: TGCAGCGCCGAACTAGCCAAAAACATTCAGTACTTC. The encoded protein is CSAELAKNIQYF.

The chain combines TRBV2 with TRBJ1-5; D may be TRBD1 (6 bases). CDR3 size: 15 residues. Germline CDR1 reads SNHLY; CDR2 reads FYNNEI. Deletions cut 6 bases from V and 7 bases from J, with 19 bases between. CDR3 sequence: CASSYRVGTGQPQHF. The CDR3 coding sequence is TGTGCCAGCAGCTACAGGGTGGGCACAGGCCAGCCCCAGCATTTT.